The 3 T cell receptor beta chains presented below share a single source sample, sequenced in a study of cytomegalovirus exposure and HLA in healthy donors. Primers: 60 Vbeta forward and 13 Jbeta reverse. TCRdb's table, derived via immunoSEQ multiplex PCR, lists solely in-frame clones and lacks some. The listing contains 55,000 to 65,000 clones. Source material: PBMCs. These receptor sequences come from a woman under 30 in good health and CMV-seronegative.

The chain combines TRBV29-1 with TRBJ1-2; weak D call: TRBD1 (5 bases). Trimming took 1 base from V and 8 from J, leaving 14 bases between them. The germline V gene has CDR1 SQVTM and CDR2 ANQGSEA. The CDR3 contains 13 residues. DNA for the CDR3: TGCAGCGTTGAAGGTACAGGTGCATTGGGCTACACCTTC. It specifies CSVEGTGALGYTF.

This sequence joins TRBV6-5 and TRBJ1-1; 7 bases fit TRBD1. The CDR3 sequence is 14 residues long. Germline V gives CDR1 MNHEY, CDR2 SVGAGI. J gave up 5 bases and V 4 bases, and 7 bases lay outside the gene matches. CDR3 bases: TGTGCCAGCAGTTCGTACAGGGGTCGGACTGAAGCTTTCTTT. Protein product: CASSSYRGRTEAFF.

This chain connects TRBV30 to TRBJ1-2; D ambiguous. The CDR3 loop spans 13 amino acids. Trimming cost V 4 bases and J 11 bases, with 20 bases left between them. Germline V gene lookup returns CDR1 GTSNPN and CDR2 SVGIG (reference sequence). CDR3 DNA sequence: TGTGCCTGGACCTTAAGCCCGGAGGAAAGGTACACCTTC. Translation gives CAWTLSPEERYTF.